This TCR beta chain emerged from a study of regulatory and conventional T cells in RAG deficiency. Sequencing used immunoSEQ multiplex PCR; TCRdb keeps in-frame clones, though not all of them. The sample lists 25,000 to 35,000 clones; about 95% were seen once. With 5 bases clipped from V and 5 bases from J, the junction kept 15 bases outside the gene matches. This CDR3 contains 19 residues. CDR1 and CDR2 from the germline V gene are SGHTA and FQGTGA. Blood CD4+ CD25-low CD127-high conventional T cells supplied the genomic DNA template. These data also featured in a second study, about regulatory T cells. From that study: The primer mix had 52 TRBV and 13 TRBJ primers.

This chain connects TRBV7-3 to TRBJ2-2, with 12 nucleotides matching TRBD2. The clonotype was recovered from a human donor in good health. Sequences were obtained from CD25- CD4+ T cells sorted from blood. The CDR3 sequence is CASSPRLPLAGGRTGELFF. The CDR3, as DNA: TGTGCCAGCAGCCCCCGGCTCCCCCTAGCGGGGGGGCGTACCGGGGAGCTGTTTTTT.